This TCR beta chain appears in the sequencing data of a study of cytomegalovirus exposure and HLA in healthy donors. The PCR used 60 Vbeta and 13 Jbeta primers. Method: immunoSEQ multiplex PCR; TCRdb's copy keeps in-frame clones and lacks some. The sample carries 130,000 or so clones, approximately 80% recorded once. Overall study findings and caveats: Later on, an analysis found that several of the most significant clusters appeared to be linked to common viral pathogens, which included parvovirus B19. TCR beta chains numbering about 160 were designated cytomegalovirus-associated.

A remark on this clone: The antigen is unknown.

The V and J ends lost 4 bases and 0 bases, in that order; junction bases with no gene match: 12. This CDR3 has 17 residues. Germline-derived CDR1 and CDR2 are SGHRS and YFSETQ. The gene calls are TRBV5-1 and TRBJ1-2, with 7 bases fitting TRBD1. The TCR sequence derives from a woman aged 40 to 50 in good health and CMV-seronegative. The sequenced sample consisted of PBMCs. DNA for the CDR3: TGCGCCAGCAGCAACCCGACAGGGCGGACGTCTAACTATGGCTACACCTTC. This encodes CASSNPTGRTSNYGYTF. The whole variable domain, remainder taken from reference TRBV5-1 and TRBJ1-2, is KAGVTQTPRYLIKTRGQQVTLSCSPISGHRSVSWYQQTPGQGLQFLFEYFSETQRNKGNFPGRFSGRQFSNSRSEMNVSTLELGDSALYLCASSNPTGRTSNYGYTFGSGTRLTVV.